The subject of this entry is one TCR beta chain. The deep-level immunoSEQ assay was used. Sequenced by immunoSEQ multiplex PCR; TCRdb stores in-frame clones only, minus some. Of fewer than 700,000 clones listed, around 78% are singletons. The length of the CDR3 is 16 residues. Trimming pared 0 bases from V and 1 base from J, leaving 11 bases between. Germline CDR1 is SGHRS and CDR2 is YFSETQ. The sample is drawn from a study of shared clonotypes between healthy human individuals. The chain combines TRBV5-1 with TRBJ2-4; D is perhaps TRBD2 (6 bases). The sequencing sample was made of PBMCs. This receptor was taken from a woman aged 40 to 50 in good health. Some clones in this sample may be carry-over from other donors' samples. This chain's CDR3 is CASSLGDWAAKNIQYF. The CDR3 nucleotides are TGCGCCAGCAGCTTGGGGGACTGGGCGGCCAAAAACATTCAGTACTTC.